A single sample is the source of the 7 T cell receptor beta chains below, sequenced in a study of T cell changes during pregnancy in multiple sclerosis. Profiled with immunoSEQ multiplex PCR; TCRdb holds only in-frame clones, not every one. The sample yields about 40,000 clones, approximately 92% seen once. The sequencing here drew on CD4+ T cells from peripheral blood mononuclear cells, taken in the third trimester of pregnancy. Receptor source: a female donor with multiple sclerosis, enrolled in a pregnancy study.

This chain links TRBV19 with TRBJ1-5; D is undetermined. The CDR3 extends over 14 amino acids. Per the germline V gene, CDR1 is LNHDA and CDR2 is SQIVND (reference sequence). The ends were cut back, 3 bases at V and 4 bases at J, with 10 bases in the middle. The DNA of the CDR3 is TGTGCCAGTAGTATGCGAACCCTAAATCAGCCCCAGCATTTT. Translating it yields CASSMRTLNQPQHF.

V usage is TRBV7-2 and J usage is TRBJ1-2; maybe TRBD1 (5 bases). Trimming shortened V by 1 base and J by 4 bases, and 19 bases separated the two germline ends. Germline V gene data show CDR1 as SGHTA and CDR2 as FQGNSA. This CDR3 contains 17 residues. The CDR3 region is CASSLEGVGLRGYGYTF. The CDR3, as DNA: TGTGCCAGCAGCTTAGAAGGGGTAGGCTTAAGGGGCTATGGCTACACCTTC.

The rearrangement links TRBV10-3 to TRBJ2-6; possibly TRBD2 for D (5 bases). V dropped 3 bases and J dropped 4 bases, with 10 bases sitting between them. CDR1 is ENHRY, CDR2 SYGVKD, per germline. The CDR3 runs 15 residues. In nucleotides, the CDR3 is TGTGCCATCAGTGATCCAACTAGGGGGGCCAACGTCCTGACTTTC. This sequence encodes CAISDPTRGANVLTF.

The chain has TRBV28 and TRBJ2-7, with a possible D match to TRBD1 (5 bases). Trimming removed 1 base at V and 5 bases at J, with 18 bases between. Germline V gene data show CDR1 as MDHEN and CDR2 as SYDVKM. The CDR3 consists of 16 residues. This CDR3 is CASSLSAAGMRHEQYF. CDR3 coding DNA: TGTGCCAGCAGTTTATCTGCGGCAGGGATGAGACACGAGCAGTACTTC.

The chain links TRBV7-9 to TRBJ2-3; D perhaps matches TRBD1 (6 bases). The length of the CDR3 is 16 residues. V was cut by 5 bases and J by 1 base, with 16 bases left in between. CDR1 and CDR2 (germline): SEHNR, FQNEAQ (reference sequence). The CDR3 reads CASSTQGFAGTDTQYF. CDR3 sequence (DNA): TGTGCCAGCAGCACACAGGGATTTGCGGGCACAGATACGCAGTATTTT.

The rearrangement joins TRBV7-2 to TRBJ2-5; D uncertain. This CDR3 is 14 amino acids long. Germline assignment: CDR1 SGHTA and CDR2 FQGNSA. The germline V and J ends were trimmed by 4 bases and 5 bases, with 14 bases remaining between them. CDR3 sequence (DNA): TGTGCCAGCAGCTCACCACGGGTTCCTGAGACCCAGTACTTC. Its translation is CASSSPRVPETQYF.

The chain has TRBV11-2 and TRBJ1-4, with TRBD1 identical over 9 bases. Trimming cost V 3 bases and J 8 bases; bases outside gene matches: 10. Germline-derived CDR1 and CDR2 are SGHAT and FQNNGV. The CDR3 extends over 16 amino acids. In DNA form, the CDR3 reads TGTGCCAGCAGCTTCTTAGGGACAGGGATAGGGGAAAAACTGTTTTTT. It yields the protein CASSFLGTGIGEKLFF.